The 2 T cell receptor beta chains in this list originate from one sample, sequenced in a study of T cells after posttransplantation cyclophosphamide. TCRdb's table, derived via immunoSEQ multiplex PCR, lists solely in-frame clones and lacks some. Found here are about 53,000 clones, approximately 86% of them singletons; the top ten hold about 2.7%. Sequencing was done on a sample of PBMCs. These receptors originate from a man in his thirties or forties with a blood cancer, CMV-positive, and with a related stem cell donor.

CDR3 DNA sequence: TGTGCCACCAGCAGAGGGGGGCGCGGGAGGTCGAACACCGGGGAGCTGTTTTTT. It specifies CATSRGGRGRSNTGELFF. The chain uses TRBV15 and TRBJ2-2; 8 positions match TRBD2. The CDR3 runs 18 residues. V trimming: 1 base; J trimming: 0 bases; junction bases outside the gene matches: 7. Germline CDR1 is LNHNV and CDR2 is YYDKDF (reference sequence).

The chain links TRBV5-8 to TRBJ2-3, with 10 bases aligning to TRBD1. The CDR3 sequence is 17 residues long. Germline lookup yields CDR1 SGHTS and CDR2 YDEGEE. The V and J ends lost 0 bases and 0 bases, in that order; junction bases with no gene match: 4. The CDR3 DNA reads TGTGCCAGCAGCTTGGTCGGGACAGGGGTTAGCACAGATACGCAGTATTTT. This codes for CASSLVGTGVSTDTQYF.